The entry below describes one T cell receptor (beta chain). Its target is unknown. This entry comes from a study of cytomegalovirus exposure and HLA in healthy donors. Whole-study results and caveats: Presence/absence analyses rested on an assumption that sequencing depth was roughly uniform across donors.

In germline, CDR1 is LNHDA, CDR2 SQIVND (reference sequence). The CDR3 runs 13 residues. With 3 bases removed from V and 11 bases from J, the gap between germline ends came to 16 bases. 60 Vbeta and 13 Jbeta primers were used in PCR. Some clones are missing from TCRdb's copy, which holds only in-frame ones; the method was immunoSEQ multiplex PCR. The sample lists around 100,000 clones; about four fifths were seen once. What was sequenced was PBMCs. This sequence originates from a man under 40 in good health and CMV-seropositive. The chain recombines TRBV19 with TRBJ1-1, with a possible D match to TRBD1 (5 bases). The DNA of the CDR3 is TGTGCCAGTAGTATCCAGGGATCCCTGAGGGCTTTCTTT. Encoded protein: CASSIQGSLRAFF.